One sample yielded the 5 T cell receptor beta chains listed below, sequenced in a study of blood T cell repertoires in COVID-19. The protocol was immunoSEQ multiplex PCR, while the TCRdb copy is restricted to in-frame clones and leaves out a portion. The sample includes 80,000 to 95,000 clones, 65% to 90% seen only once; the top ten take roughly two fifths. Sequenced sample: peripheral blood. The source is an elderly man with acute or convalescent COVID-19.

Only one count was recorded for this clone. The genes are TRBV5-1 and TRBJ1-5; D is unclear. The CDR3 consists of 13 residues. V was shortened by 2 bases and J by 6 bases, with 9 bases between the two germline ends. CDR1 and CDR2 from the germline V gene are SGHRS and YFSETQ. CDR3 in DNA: TGCGCCAGCAGCTTTTTGGGGAGTCAGCCCCAGCATTTT. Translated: CASSFLGSQPQHF.

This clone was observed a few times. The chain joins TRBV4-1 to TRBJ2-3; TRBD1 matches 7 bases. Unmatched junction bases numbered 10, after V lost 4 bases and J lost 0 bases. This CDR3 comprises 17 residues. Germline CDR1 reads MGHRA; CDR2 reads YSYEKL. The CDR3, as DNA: TGCGCCAGCAGCCTCGATTTACAGGGGATGAGCACAGATACGCAGTATTTT. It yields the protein CASSLDLQGMSTDTQYF.

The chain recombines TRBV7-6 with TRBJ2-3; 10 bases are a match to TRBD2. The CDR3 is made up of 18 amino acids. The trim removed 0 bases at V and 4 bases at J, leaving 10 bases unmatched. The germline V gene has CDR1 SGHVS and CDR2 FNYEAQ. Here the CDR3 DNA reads TGTGCCAGCAGCTTAGCGCTAGGAGTAGCGGGAGGTGCAGATACGCAGTATTTT. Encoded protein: CASSLALGVAGGADTQYF.

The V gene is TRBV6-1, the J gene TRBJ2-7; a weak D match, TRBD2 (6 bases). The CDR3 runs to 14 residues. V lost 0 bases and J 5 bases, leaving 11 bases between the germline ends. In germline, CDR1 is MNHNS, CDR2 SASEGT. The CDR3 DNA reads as TGTGCCAGCAGTGAAGCGCAAGGAGGGGACGAGCAGTACTTC. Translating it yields CASSEAQGGDEQYF.

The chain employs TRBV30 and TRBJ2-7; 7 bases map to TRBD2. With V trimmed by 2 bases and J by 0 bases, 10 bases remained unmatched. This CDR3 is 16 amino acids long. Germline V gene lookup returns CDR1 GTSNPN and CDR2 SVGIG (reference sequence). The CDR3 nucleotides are TGTGCCTGGAGTTTCAAGACTAGCCTCTCCTCCTACGAGCAGTACTTC. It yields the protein CAWSFKTSLSSYEQYF.